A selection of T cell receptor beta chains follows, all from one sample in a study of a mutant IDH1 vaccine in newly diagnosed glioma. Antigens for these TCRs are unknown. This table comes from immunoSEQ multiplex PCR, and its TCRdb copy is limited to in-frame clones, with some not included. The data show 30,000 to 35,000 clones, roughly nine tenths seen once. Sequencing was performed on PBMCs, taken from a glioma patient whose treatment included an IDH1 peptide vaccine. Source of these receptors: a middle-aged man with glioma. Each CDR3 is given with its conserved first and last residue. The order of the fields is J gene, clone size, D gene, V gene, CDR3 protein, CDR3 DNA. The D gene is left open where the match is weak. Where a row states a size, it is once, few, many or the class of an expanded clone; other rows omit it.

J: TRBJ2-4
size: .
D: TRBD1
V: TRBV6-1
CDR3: CASSEGQGSGAKNIQYF
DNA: TGTGCCAGCAGTGAGGGACAGGGGTCGGGGGCCAAAAACATTCAGTACTTC

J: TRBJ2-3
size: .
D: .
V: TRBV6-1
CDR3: CASSDYSHTDTQYF
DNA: TGTGCCAGCAGTGATTACAGCCACACAGATACGCAGTATTTT

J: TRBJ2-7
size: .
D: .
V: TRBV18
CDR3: CASSPESAASYEQYF
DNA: TGTGCCAGCTCACCCGAAAGTGCGGCGTCCTACGAGCAGTACTTC

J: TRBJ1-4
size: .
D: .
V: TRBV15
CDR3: CATSRVWTGGEKLFF
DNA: TGTGCCACCAGCAGAGTCTGGACCGGCGGAGAAAAACTGTTTTTT

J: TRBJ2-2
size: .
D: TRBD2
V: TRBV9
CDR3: CASSARLATTTGELFF
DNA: TGTGCCAGCAGCGCGCGACTAGCGACAACGACCGGGGAGCTGTTTTTT

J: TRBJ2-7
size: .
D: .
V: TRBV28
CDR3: CASSLTSGTTSYEQYF
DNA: TGTGCCAGCAGTTTAACTTCGGGGACAACCTCCTACGAGCAGTACTTC

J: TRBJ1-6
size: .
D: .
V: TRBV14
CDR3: CASSQYQDGAPLHF
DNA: TGTGCCAGCAGCCAATATCAGGACGGCGCACCCCTCCACTTT

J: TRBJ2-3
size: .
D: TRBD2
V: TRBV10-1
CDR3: CASRLAGDTDTQYF
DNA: TGCGCCAGCAGACTAGCGGGGGACACAGATACGCAGTATTTT

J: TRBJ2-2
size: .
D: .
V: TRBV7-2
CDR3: CASSLGGPNTGELFF
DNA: TGTGCCAGCAGCTTAGGGGGCCCTAACACCGGGGAGCTGTTTTTT

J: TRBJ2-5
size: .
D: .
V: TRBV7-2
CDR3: CASSLQSEIRGTQYF
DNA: TGTGCCAGCAGCTTACAATCGGAGATTAGGGGGACCCAGTACTTC

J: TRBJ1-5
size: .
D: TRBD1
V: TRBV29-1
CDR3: CSAQGQSNQPQHF
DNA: TGCAGCGCCCAGGGACAGAGCAATCAGCCCCAGCATTTT

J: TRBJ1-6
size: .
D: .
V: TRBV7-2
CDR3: CASSLGGVRSYNSPLHF
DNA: TGTGCCAGCAGCTTAGGGGGGGTTCGCTCCTATAATTCACCCCTCCACTTT

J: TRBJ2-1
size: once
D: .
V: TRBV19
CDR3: CASSIAPYNEQFF
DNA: TGTGCCAGTAGTATAGCGCCTTACAATGAGCAGTTCTTC

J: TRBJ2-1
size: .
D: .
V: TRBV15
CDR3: CATRRQWGYNEQFF
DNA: TGTGCCACCCGGCGGCAATGGGGCTACAATGAGCAGTTCTTC

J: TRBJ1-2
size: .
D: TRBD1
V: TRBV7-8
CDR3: CASSLGTGQGSRGYTF
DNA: TGTGCCAGCAGCTTAGGGACGGGACAGGGATCGCGCGGCTACACCTTC

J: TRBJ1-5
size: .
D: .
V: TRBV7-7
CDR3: CASSLSLNQPQHF
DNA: TGTGCTAGCAGCTTAAGCCTTAATCAGCCCCAGCATTTT

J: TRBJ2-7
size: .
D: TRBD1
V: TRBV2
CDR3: CAIDRAYEQYF
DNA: TGTGCCATAGACAGGGCCTACGAGCAGTACTTC

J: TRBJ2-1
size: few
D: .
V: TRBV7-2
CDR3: CASSLDPGPEQFF
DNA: TGTGCCAGCAGCTTAGATCCGGGCCCTGAGCAGTTCTTC

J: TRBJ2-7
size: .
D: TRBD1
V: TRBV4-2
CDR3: CASSQRDSVAEQYF
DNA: TGTGCCAGCAGCCAAAGGGACAGCGTAGCCGAGCAGTACTTC

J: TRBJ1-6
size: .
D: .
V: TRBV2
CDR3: CASSRQVNNSPLHF
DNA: TGTGCCAGCAGTAGACAGGTTAATAATTCACCCCTCCACTTT

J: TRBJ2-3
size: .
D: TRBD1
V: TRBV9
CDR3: CASSQGAAIDSTDTQYF
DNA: TGTGCCAGCAGCCAGGGGGCAGCAATTGATAGCACAGATACGCAGTATTTT

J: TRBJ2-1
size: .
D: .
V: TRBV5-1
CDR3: CASSRGYNEQFF
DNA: TGCGCCAGCAGCCGGGGATACAATGAGCAGTTCTTC

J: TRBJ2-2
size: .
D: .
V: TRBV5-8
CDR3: CASSLLGIDTGELFF
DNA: TGTGCCAGCAGCCTGCTTGGGATCGACACCGGGGAGCTGTTTTTT

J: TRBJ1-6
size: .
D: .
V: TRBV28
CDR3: CASSFTRQAGSPLHF
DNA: TGTGCCAGCAGTTTTACAAGACAGGCCGGTTCACCCCTCCACTTT

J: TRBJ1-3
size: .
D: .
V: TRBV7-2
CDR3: CASSFPGRNTIYF
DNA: TGTGCCAGCAGCTTTCCGGGGAGAAACACCATATATTTT

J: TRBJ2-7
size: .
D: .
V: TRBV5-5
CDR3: CASSHNTGSNEQYF
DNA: TGTGCCAGCAGCCATAATACAGGGTCTAACGAGCAGTACTTC

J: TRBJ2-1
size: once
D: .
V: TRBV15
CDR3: CATSRDPESSYNEQFF
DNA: TGTGCCACCAGCAGAGACCCGGAGAGCTCCTACAATGAGCAGTTCTTC

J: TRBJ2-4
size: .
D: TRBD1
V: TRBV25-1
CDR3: CASSPDRAINKNIQYF
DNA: TGTGCCAGCAGCCCGGACAGGGCGATAAATAAAAACATTCAGTACTTC

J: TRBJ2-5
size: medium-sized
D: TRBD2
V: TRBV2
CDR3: CASTGGAPRAQYF
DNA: TGTGCCTCGACCGGGGGGGCTCCGAGGGCCCAGTACTTC

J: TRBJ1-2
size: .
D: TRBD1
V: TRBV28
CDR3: CASSIGQGFNYGYTF
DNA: TGTGCCAGCAGCATAGGACAGGGCTTTAACTATGGCTACACCTTC

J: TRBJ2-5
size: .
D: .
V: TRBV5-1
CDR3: CASSPPGKETQYF
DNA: TGCGCCAGCAGCCCACCGGGTAAGGAGACCCAGTACTTC

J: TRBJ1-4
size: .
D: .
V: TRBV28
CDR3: CASSRTNEKLFF
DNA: TGTGCCAGCAGCAGGACTAATGAAAAACTGTTTTTT

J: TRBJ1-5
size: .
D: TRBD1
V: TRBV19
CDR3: CASTPLPFTDRVGDSNQPQHF
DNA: TGTGCCAGTACCCCTTTACCCTTTACCGACAGGGTAGGGGATAGCAATCAGCCCCAGCATTTT

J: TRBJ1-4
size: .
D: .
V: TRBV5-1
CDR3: CASSLVSARDEKLFF
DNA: TGCGCCAGCAGCTTGGTGTCGGCCAGGGATGAAAAACTGTTTTTT

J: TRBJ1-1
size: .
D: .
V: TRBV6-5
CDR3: CASTGGTEAFF
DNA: TGTGCCAGCACGGGGGGCACTGAAGCTTTCTTT

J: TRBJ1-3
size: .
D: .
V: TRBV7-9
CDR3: CASIKNSGNTIYF
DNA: TGTGCCAGCATTAAGAACTCTGGAAACACCATATATTTT

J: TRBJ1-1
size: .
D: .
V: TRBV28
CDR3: CATTLTRASNTEAFF
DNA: TGTGCCACCACCCTAACTAGGGCTTCGAACACTGAAGCTTTCTTT

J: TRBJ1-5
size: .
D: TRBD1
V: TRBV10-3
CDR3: CAISESRTGGQPQHF
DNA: TGTGCCATCAGTGAGTCGCGGACAGGCGGCCAGCCCCAGCATTTT

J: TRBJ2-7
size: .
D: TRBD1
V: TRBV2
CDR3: CASLPGGQGSHEQYF
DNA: TGTGCCAGCCTACCGGGGGGACAGGGTTCCCACGAGCAGTACTTC

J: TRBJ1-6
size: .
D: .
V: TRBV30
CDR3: CALMTGPNSPLHF
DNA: TGTGCCTTGATGACAGGCCCCAATTCACCCCTCCACTTT

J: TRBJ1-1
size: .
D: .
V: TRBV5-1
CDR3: CASSLPPGPNTEAFF
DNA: TGCGCCAGCAGCCTACCACCCGGGCCGAACACTGAAGCTTTCTTT

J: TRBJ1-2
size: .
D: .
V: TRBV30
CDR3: CAWSVRRASNYGYTF
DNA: TGTGCCTGGAGTGTACGGCGGGCTTCGAACTATGGCTACACCTTC

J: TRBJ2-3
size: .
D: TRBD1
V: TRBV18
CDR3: CASSFGQGRIDTQYF
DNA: TGTGCCAGCTCATTTGGACAGGGAAGGATAGATACGCAGTATTTT

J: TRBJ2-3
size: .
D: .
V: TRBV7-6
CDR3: CASSLDMRPGAKDTQYF
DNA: TGTGCCAGCAGCTTAGATATGCGGCCAGGGGCAAAAGATACGCAGTATTTT

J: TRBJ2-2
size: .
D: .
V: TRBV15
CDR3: CATSRDRRMYTGELFF
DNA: TGTGCCACCAGCAGGGACCGGAGGATGTACACCGGGGAGCTGTTTTTT

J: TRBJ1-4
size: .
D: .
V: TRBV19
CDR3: CATSSRGANEKLFF
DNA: TGTGCCACCTCCTCCCGGGGGGCCAATGAAAAACTGTTTTTT

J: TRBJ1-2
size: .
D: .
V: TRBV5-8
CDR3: CASGQLNNYGYTF
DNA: TGTGCCAGCGGACAGTTAAACAACTATGGCTACACCTTC

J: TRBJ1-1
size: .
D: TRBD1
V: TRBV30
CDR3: CAWSPGTGVRTEAFF
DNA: TGTGCCTGGAGCCCTGGGACAGGGGTAAGGACTGAAGCTTTCTTT

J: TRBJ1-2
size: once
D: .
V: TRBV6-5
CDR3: CASSYSGPRGGYTF
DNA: TGTGCCAGCAGTTACTCGGGTCCCCGGGGGGGCTACACCTTC

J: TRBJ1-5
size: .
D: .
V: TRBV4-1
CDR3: CASSPAEGPQHF
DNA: TGCGCCAGCAGCCCCGCGGAAGGGCCCCAGCATTTT

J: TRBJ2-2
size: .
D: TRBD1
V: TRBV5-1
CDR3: CASSLEGAHGTGELFF
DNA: TGCGCCAGCAGCTTAGAGGGGGCGCATGGCACCGGGGAGCTGTTTTTT

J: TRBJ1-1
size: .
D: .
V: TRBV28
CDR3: CASRHFGASTEAFF
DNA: TGTGCCAGCAGACACTTCGGGGCCTCCACTGAAGCTTTCTTT

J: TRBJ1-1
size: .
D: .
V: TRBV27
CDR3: CASQHLDPNTEAFF
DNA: TGTGCCAGTCAGCACCTTGACCCGAACACTGAAGCTTTCTTT